There are a few counts of the clone carrying this TCR beta chain. Its antigen is as yet unknown. This sample is part of a study of early T cells in non-severe SARS-CoV-2 infection. Across the study: Chains were not paired, and sequencing was done on bulk RNA from unsorted whole blood.

Separate cDNA molecules each had unique molecular identifiers attached to them. TCRdb fed the 5' RACE reads into MiXCR, producing one record per CDR3 protein. The sample lists tens of thousands of distinct CDR3 sequences; about 12% were seen once. Findings and caveats of the study: VDJdb-based annotation leaned toward anti-spike CD8 responses and missed private and CD4 specificities.

CDR1 and CDR2 (germline): SGHDT, YYEEEE. The CDR3 is 14 amino acids. V was clipped by 1 base and J by 1 base, with 8 bases between them. The chain has TRBV5-6 and TRBJ1-1, with D perhaps matching TRBD1 (5 bases). Sequenced: whole blood. This clonotype originated in an adult who was a healthcare worker with PCR-confirmed SARS-CoV-2 infection or an uninfected control (not recorded which). Here the CDR3 DNA reads TGTGCCAGCAGCTTGCCCGGGGCGAACACTGAAGCTTTCTTT. Its translation: CASSLPGANTEAFF.